The entry below describes one TCR beta chain. Its cognate antigen is unknown. The CDR3 length is 15 residues. Trimming at V came to 3 bases and at J to 9 bases, leaving 7 bases not matched to a gene. Germline CDR1 reads LNHDA; CDR2 reads SQIVND (reference sequence). One entry per CDR3 protein, called by TCRdb with MiXCR from the reads. The table lists 800,000 to 950,000 distinct CDR3 sequences, roughly 33% of them singletons. These data originate in a study of T cell repertoires in cytomegalovirus infection. Study results and caveats: Public TCR beta family frequency separated CMV-and-HLA carriers, including in an independent cohort.

This TCR was sampled from a human donor in good health (CMV status not recorded). Some clones in this sample may be carry-over from other donors' samples. The sample consisted of cultured CD8+ T cells from PBMCs, taken from culture after CMV antigen stimulation. V is TRBV19 and J is TRBJ2-2, with 10 bases that match TRBD2. The CDR3 nucleotides are TGTGCCAGTAGTATTACAGCGGGGGGGCCGAGGGAGCTGTTTTTT. Protein: CASSITAGGPRELFF.